This is a list of T cell receptor beta chains from one sample in a study of T-cell memory formation after mild COVID-19. Using its own MiXCR run on the 5' RACE reads, TCRdb lists one record per CDR3 protein. The sample holds around 200,000 distinct CDR3 sequences; around 26% are singletons and the top ten take about an eighth. Sequencing was carried out using PBMCs or a T cell subset sorted from them (not recorded which). These TCRs come from an adult woman who had mild COVID-19 (a few samples of this study predate the infection). Cell type and time point are not known. Both conserved end residues are part of each CDR3. The D gene is left open where the match is weak. A row's size may be missing; if present it is once, few, many or a size class.

D	V	size	J	CDR3	DNA
-	TRBV7-9	-	TRBJ2-5	CASSVNPTIQETQYF	TGTGCCAGCAGCGTTAATCCGACTATCCAAGAGACCCAGTACTTC
TRBD2	TRBV7-7	-	TRBJ2-5	CASSQAGPGTQYF	TGTGCCAGCAGCCAAGCGGGGCCCGGGACCCAGTACTTC
TRBD1	TRBV18	-	TRBJ1-1	CASSPQKTGVGTEAFF	TGTGCCAGCTCACCCCAAAAGACAGGGGTGGGGACTGAAGCTTTCTTT
TRBD2	TRBV7-2	-	TRBJ2-7	CASSSRGTSGYEQYF	TGTGCCAGCAGCTCGAGGGGGACTAGCGGCTACGAGCAGTACTTC
TRBD2	TRBV7-3	-	TRBJ2-7	CASSSGPAGVGYEQYF	TGTGCCAGCAGCTCCGGACCAGCGGGGGTAGGCTACGAGCAGTACTTC
-	TRBV4-2	-	TRBJ2-5	CASSQDTAQWSETQYF	TGTGCCAGCAGCCAAGATACCGCCCAGTGGAGCGAGACCCAGTACTTC
-	TRBV20-1	-	TRBJ1-1	CSARSDTEAFF	TGCAGTGCTAGGTCTGACACTGAAGCTTTCTTT
TRBD2	TRBV19	-	TRBJ2-1	CASNPAGGRYNEQFF	TGTGCCAGTAATCCAGCGGGAGGCCGGTACAATGAGCAGTTCTTC
TRBD1	TRBV29-1	-	TRBJ1-1	CRVLDRASGAFF	TGCAGAGTTTTAGACAGGGCTTCTGGGGCTTTCTTT
-	TRBV7-8	-	TRBJ2-3	CASSALLFTDTQYF	TGTGCCAGCAGTGCTTTGCTGTTCACAGATACGCAGTATTTT
TRBD1	TRBV20-1	few	TRBJ1-1	CSAQRDRRGTEAFF	TGCAGTGCACAGAGGGACAGGCGGGGCACTGAAGCTTTCTTT
TRBD1	TRBV28	few	TRBJ2-7	CASSTTGTGIPGEQYF	TGTGCCAGCAGCACAACCGGGACAGGGATTCCAGGCGAGCAGTACTTC
-	TRBV24-1	-	TRBJ1-1	CATSDPYRGAFF	TGTGCCACCAGTGATCCGTACCGAGGAGCTTTCTTT
-	TRBV5-1	-	TRBJ2-1	CASSLGGPGINSEQFF	TGCGCCAGCAGCTTGGGGGGGCCCGGGATCAATAGTGAGCAGTTCTTC
-	TRBV15	-	TRBJ2-1	CATSRDWAGTYNEQFF	TGTGCCACCAGCAGAGATTGGGCGGGGACCTACAATGAGCAGTTCTTC
-	TRBV6-1	-	TRBJ2-1	CATYRDRGGGEQFF	TGTGCCACCTACCGGGACAGAGGGGGGGGTGAGCAGTTCTTC
-	TRBV3-1	once	TRBJ1-3	CASSQHGSTWSSGNTIYF	TGTGCCAGCAGCCAACACGGTTCCACTTGGAGCTCTGGAAACACCATATATTTT